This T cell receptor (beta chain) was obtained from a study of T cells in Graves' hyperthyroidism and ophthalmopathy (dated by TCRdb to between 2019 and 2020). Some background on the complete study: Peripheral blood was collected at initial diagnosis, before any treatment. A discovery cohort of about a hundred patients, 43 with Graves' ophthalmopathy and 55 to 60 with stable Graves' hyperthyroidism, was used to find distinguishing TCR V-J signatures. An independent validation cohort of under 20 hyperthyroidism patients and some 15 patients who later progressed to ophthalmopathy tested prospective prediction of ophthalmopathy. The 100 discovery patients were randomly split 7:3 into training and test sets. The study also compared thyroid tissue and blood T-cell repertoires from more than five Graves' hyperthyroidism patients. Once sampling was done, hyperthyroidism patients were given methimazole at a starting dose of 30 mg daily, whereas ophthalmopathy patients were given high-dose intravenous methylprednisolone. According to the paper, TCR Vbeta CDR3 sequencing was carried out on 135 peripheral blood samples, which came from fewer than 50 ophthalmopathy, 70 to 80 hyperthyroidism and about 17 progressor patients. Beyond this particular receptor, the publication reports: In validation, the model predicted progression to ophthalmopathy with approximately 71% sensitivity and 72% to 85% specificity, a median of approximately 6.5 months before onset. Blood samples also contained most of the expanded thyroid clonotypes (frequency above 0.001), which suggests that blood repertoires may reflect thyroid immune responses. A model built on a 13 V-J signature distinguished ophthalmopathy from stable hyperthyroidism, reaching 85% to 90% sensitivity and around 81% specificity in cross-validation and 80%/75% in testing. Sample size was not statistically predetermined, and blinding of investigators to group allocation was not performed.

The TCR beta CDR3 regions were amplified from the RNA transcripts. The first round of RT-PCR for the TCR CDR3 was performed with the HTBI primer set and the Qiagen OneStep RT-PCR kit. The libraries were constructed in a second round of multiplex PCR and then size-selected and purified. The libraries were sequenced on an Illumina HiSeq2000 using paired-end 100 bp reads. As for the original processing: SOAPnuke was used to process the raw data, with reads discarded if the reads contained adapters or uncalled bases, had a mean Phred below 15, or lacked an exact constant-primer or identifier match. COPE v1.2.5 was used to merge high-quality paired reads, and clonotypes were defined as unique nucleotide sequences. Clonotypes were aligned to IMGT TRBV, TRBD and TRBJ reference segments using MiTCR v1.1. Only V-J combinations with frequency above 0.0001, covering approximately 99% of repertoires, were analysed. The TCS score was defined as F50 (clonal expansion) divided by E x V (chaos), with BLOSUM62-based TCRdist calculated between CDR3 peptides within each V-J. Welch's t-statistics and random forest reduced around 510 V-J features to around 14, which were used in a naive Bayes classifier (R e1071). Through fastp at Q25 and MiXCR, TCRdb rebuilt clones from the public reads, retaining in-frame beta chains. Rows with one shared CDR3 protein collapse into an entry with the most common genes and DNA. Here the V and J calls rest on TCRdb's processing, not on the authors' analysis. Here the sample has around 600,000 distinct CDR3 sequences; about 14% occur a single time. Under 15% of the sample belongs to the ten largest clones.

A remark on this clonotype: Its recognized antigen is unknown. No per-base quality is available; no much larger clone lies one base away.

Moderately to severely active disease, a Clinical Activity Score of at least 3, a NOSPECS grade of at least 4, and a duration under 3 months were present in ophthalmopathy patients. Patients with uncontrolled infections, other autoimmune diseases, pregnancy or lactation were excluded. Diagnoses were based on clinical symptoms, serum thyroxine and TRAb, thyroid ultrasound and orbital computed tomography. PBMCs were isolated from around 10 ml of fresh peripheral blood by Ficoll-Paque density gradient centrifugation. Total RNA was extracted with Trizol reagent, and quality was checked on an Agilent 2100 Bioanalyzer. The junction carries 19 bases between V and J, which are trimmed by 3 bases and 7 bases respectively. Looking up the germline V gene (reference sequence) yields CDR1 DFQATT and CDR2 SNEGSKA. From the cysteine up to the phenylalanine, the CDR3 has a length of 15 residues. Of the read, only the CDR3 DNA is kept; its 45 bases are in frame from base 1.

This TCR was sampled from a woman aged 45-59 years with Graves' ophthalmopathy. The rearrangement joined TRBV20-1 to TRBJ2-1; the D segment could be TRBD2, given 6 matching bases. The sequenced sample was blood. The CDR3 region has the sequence CSARDPWDSRNEQFF. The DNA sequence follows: TGCAGTGCTAGGGACCCGTGGGACTCCAGGAATGAGCAGTTCTTC.